Below, 17 T cell receptor beta chains from the same sample are listed, as sequenced in a study of T cells in Graves' hyperthyroidism and ophthalmopathy. Researchers amplified the TCR beta CDR3 regions from RNA transcripts. When the TCR CDR3 underwent first-round RT-PCR, the HTBI primer set was used. TCRdb called the multiplex PCR reads again in MiXCR, with one record for every CDR3 protein. This table has 400,000 or so distinct CDR3 sequences, roughly 15% appearing once. Input material: blood. The receptors here all came from a woman in her twenties or thirties with Graves' ophthalmopathy.

This clonotype showed up many times. The chain is built from TRBV6-5 and TRBJ2-3; 12 bases line up with TRBD2. The length of the CDR3 is 22 residues. Trimming cost V 0 bases and J 1 base; bases outside gene matches: 17. The germline gives CDR1 MNHEY, CDR2 SVGAGI. The CDR3 DNA is TGTGCCAGCAGTTACTCGATTGACGGGCGACTAGCGGGGGCCCTCGGCACAGATACGCAGTATTTT. It specifies CASSYSIDGRLAGALGTDTQYF.

This clonotype showed up many times. CDR3 residues: CASSSLRGRLQETQYF. The CDR3 coding sequence is TGTGCCAGCAGCTCCCTAAGGGGTCGTCTGCAAGAGACCCAGTACTTC. The chain links TRBV11-2 to TRBJ2-5; tentative D call: TRBD1 (5 bases). This CDR3 spans 16 amino acids. V was shortened by 4 bases and J by 2 bases, with 17 bases between the two germline ends. CDR1 and CDR2 from the germline V gene are SGHAT and FQNNGV.

The table lists this clonotype with many counts. The chain links TRBV5-6 to TRBJ1-1, with D hard to call. V shed 5 bases and J shed 2 bases, with 10 bases lying between them. Germline V lookup: CDR1 SGHDT, CDR2 YYEEEE. The CDR3 is made up of 13 amino acids. The CDR3, as DNA: TGTGCCAGCAGACGGACGGGTAACACTGAAGCTTTCTTT. Amino acids: CASRRTGNTEAFF.

This sequence joins TRBV15 and TRBJ2-1; unclear D gene. The germline V gene encodes CDR1 LNHNV and CDR2 YYDKDF (reference sequence). Between the trimmed V and J ends, which lost 8 bases and 6 bases, there was a span of 17 bases. The CDR3 length is 14 residues. The CDR3 sequence: CATAQGGGINEQFF. CDR3 in DNA: TGTGCCACCGCCCAAGGTGGTGGTATCAATGAGCAGTTCTTC.

This clonotype has a count of ten or more. The rearrangement links TRBV20-1 to TRBJ1-1; 7 nucleotides agree with TRBD1. After removal of 0 bases from V and 5 bases from J, the junction contained 9 bases not matched to a gene. The germline V gene encodes CDR1 DFQATT and CDR2 SNEGSKA (reference sequence). There are 15 residues in the CDR3. CDR3 in DNA: TGCAGTGCTAGAGACCAACAGGGGAGTGGGACTGAAGCTTTCTTT. It specifies CSARDQQGSGTEAFF.

With regard to this clonotype: A much larger clone lies a single base off, so this may be a read error. V usage is TRBV2 and J usage is TRBJ1-5; unclear D gene. CDR3 length: 13 residues. Germline lookup yields CDR1 SNHLY and CDR2 FYNNEI. Trimming took off 9 bases at V and 3 bases at J, with 12 bases between the two ends. CDR3 amino acids: CASIGEANQPQHF. CDR3 DNA: TGTGCCAGTATAGGAGAGGCCAATCAGCCCCAGCATTTT.

This clonotype appeared many times. The rearrangement joins TRBV24-1 to TRBJ1-2, with TRBD1 matching over 7 bases. The CDR3 is 16 residues long. Germline V gene sequence: CDR1 KGHDR, CDR2 SFDVKD. The V gene end was trimmed by 9 bases and the J gene end by 8 bases; junction bases not matched to a gene: 20. CDR3 residues: CATGLEGARIGRGYTF. The DNA for the CDR3 is TGTGCCACCGGACTGGAGGGGGCGCGAATCGGACGGGGCTACACCTTC.

The chain uses TRBV6-1 and TRBJ2-1, with D perhaps TRBD1 (5 bases). The CDR3 is made up of 14 amino acids. Deletions cut 5 bases from V and 4 bases from J, with 12 bases between. The germline gives CDR1 MNHNS, CDR2 SASEGT. DNA for the CDR3: TGTGCCAGCAGTTTGGGGAACAGGTACAATGAGCAGTTCTTC. It translates to CASSLGNRYNEQFF.

This clonotype was seen repeatedly, ten times or more. This chain connects TRBV12-3 or TRBV12-4 to TRBJ1-2, with D possibly TRBD1 on 5 matching bases. V lost 4 bases and J 0 bases, leaving 12 bases between the germline ends. The CDR3 extends over 15 amino acids. The CDR3 here is CASSSWDGANYGYTF. CDR3 DNA sequence: TGTGCCAGCAGTTCTTGGGACGGGGCTAACTATGGCTACACCTTC.

This clonotype has ten or more counts. V is TRBV5-6 and J is TRBJ2-5; no definite D call. Germline V gene lookup returns CDR1 SGHDT and CDR2 YYEEEE. V was clipped by 0 bases and J by 0 bases, with 12 bases between them. This CDR3 contains 16 residues. The CDR3 bases are TGTGCCAGCAGCTTGGTGGGTCCTGGGTACCAAGAGACCCAGTACTTC. It yields the protein CASSLVGPGYQETQYF.

The CDR3 reads CASSLDRRSGNTIYF. CDR3 in DNA: TGTGCCAGCAGCTTAGACCGCCGCTCTGGAAACACCATATATTTT. The V gene is TRBV11-3, the J gene TRBJ1-3; the D is unclear. Looked up from germline, CDR1 is SGHNT and CDR2 is YENEEA. The CDR3 has 15 residues. The V gene lost 0 bases and the J gene lost 0 bases, with 6 bases spanning the gap.

This clonotype was counted many times. This chain connects TRBV28 to TRBJ2-7, with 7 nucleotides matching TRBD1. V shed 5 bases, J shed 3 bases, and the junction held 10 bases outside the gene matches. This CDR3 has 15 residues. Germline V gene sequence: CDR1 MDHEN, CDR2 SYDVKM. CDR3 region: CASSRQGVGRYEQYF. CDR3 DNA: TGTGCCAGCAGTAGGCAGGGGGTTGGGCGCTACGAGCAGTACTTC.

This clonotype occurred many times. The chain carries TRBV2 and TRBJ1-6; D is perhaps TRBD1 (5 bases). V lost 5 bases and J 8 bases, leaving 13 bases between the germline ends. CDR3 length equals 14 residues. Germline V gene data show CDR1 as SNHLY and CDR2 as FYNNEI. CDR3 sequence (DNA): TGTGCCAGCAGTCCCCGGGGGGGAGATTCACCCCTCCACTTT. Translated: CASSPRGGDSPLHF.

This clonotype was recorded at least ten times. This rearrangement joins TRBV7-2 to TRBJ2-5, with 7 bases identical to TRBD2. Germline-derived CDR1 and CDR2 are SGHTA and FQGNSA. Losses at the gene ends were 10 bases for V and 8 bases for J; bases not matched to a gene: 7. There are 11 residues in the CDR3. CDR3 residues: CATNSGGTQYF. Here the CDR3 DNA reads TGTGCCACCAACTCGGGGGGAACCCAGTACTTC.

V and J are TRBV6-1 and TRBJ2-1, with 10 bases fitting TRBD2. This CDR3 is 15 amino acids long. Germline V lookup: CDR1 MNHNS, CDR2 SASEGT. The V gene end was trimmed by 10 bases and the J gene end by 5 bases; junction bases not matched to a gene: 11. CDR3 nucleotide sequence: TGTGCCACTAGCGGGGGAGCTCGGGTCCACAATGAGCAGTTCTTC. Protein product: CATSGGARVHNEQFF.

This clonotype was counted between two and nine times. This clone may be a read error of a much larger clone one base away. The rearrangement joins TRBV9 to TRBJ1-1; possible D gene TRBD1, 6 bases. Germline loops: CDR1 SGDLS, CDR2 YYNGEE. The CDR3 is 15 residues long. Trimming left V 3 bases short and J 1 base short, with 13 bases between. CDR3 bases: TGTGCCAGCAGCGCAGCAGACAGGCCGAACACTGAAGCTTTCTTT. It codes for CASSAADRPNTEAFF.

The rearrangement uses TRBV5-4 and TRBJ1-3; D not certain. The ends were cut back, 4 bases at V and 0 bases at J, with 14 bases in the middle. CDR1 is SGHNT, CDR2 YYREEE, per germline (reference sequence). This CDR3 contains 16 residues. This chain's CDR3 is CASSHDSTTSGNTIYF. Here the CDR3 DNA reads TGTGCCAGCAGCCATGATTCGACTACCTCTGGAAACACCATATATTTT.